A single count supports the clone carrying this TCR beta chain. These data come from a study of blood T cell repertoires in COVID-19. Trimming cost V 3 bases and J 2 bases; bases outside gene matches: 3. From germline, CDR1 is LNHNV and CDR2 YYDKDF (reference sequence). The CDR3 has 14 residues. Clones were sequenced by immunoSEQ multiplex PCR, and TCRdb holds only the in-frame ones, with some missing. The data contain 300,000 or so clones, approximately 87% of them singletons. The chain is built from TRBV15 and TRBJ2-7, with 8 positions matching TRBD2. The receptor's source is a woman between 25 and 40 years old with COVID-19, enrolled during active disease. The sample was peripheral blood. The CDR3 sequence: CATSSGRGTYEQYF. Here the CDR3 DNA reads TGTGCCACCAGCAGCGGGAGGGGGACCTACGAGCAGTACTTC.